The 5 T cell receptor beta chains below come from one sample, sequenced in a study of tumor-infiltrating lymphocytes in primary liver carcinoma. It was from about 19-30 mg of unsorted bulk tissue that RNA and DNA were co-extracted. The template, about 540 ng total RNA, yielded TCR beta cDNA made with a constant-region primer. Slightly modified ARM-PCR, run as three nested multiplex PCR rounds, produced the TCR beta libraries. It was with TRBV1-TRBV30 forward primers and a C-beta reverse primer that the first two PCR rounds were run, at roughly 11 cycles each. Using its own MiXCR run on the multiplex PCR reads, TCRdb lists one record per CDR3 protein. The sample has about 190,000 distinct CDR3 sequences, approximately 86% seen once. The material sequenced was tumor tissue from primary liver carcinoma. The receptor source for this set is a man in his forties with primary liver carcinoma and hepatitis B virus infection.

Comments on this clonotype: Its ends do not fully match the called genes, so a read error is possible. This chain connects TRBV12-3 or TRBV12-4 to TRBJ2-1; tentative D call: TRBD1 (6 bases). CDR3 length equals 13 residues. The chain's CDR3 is CVSCLGQNSELFF. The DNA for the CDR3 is TGTGTCAGCTGTCTCGGACAGAACAGTGAGCTGTTCTTC.

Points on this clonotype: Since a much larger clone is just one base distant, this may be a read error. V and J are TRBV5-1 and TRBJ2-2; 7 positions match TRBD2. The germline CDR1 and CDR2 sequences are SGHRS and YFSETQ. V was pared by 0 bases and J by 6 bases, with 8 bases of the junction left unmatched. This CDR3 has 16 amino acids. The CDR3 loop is CASSLDAGVNAGELFF. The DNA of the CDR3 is TGCGCCAGCAGCTTGGATGCGGGAGTTAACGCCGGGGAGCTGTTTTTT.

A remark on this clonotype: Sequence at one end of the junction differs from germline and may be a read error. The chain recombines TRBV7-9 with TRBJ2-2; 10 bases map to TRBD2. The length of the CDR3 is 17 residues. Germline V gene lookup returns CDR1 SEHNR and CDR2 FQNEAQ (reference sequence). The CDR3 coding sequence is TGTGCCAGCAGCTCACCCGGACTAGCGGAAGTGCCCGGTGAGCTGTTTTTT. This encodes CASSSPGLAEVPGELFF.

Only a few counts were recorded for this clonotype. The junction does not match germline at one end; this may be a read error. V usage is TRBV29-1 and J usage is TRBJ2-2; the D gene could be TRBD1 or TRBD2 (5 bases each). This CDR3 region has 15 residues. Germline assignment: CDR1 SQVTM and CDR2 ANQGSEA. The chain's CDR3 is CSVGLGWGMIGELFF. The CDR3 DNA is TGTAGCGTTGGTTTAGGGTGGGGGATGATCGGGGAGCTGTTTTTT.

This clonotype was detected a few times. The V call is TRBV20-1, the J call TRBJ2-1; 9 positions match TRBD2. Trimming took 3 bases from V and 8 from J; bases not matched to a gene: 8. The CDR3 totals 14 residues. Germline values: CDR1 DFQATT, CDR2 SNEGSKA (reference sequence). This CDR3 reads CSARGSGRLDEQFF. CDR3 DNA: TGCAGTGCTAGGGGGAGCGGGAGGTTGGATGAGCAGTTCTTC.